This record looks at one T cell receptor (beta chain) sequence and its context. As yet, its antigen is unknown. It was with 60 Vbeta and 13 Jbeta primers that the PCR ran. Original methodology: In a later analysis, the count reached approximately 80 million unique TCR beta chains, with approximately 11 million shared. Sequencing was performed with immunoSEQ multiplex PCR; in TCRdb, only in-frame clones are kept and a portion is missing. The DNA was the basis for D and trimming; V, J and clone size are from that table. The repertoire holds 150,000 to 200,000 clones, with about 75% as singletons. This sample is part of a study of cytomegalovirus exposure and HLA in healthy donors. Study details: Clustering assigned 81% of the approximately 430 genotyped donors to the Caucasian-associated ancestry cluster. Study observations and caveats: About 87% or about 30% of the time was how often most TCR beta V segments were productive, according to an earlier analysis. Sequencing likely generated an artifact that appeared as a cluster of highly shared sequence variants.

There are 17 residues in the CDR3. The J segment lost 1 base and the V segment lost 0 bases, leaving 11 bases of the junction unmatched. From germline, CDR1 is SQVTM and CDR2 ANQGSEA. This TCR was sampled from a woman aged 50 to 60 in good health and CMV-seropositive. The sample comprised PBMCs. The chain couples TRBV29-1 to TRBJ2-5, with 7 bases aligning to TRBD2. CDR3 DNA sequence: TGCAGCGTTGAAGATCTTCATGGGAGGGGATCCCAAGAGACCCAGTACTTC. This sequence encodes CSVEDLHGRGSQETQYF.